Listed below are T cell receptor beta chains from one sample, sequenced in a study of identical twins. TCRdb reprocessed the 5' RACE reads via MiXCR and lists one record per CDR3 protein. Here the sample spans some 710,000 distinct CDR3 sequences, less than 7% being singletons. Source material: naive T cells sorted from blood. The receptors were sampled from a man aged 18 to 35 in good health. The CDR3 runs from the conserved cysteine through the conserved F or W. D genes are given only for firm matches. Clone size is not always given. Where it is, it says once, few, many or a class for expanded clones.

V gene,D gene,J gene,clone size,CDR3 protein,CDR3 DNA
TRBV13,TRBD2,TRBJ2-3,many,CASSLALAEATDTQYF,TGTGCCAGCAGCTTAGCTCTAGCGGAGGCCACAGATACGCAGTATTTT
TRBV11-2,.,TRBJ2-7,few,CASSLNDRLYEQYF,TGTGCCAGCAGCTTGAACGACAGGCTTTACGAGCAGTACTTC
TRBV10-3,.,TRBJ2-5,many,CAISPVAEETQYF,TGTGCCATCAGTCCGGTCGCCGAAGAGACCCAGTACTTC
TRBV6-5,.,TRBJ2-7,.,CASRSSGVEQYF,TGTGCCAGCAGAAGCTCGGGGGTCGAGCAGTACTTC
TRBV7-9,.,TRBJ1-6,many,CASSLSWDNSPLHF,TGTGCCAGCAGCTTGAGCTGGGATAATTCACCCCTCCACTTT
TRBV12-3/TRBV12-4,.,TRBJ1-3,many,CASSLTLDGYTIYF,TGTGCCAGCAGTTTGACCCTGGACGGCTACACCATATATTTT
TRBV10-1,.,TRBJ1-1,many,CASSENMNTEAFF,TGCGCCAGCAGTGAGAACATGAACACTGAAGCTTTCTTT
TRBV19,TRBD1,TRBJ1-4,.,CASSTTGLEEKLFF,TGTGCCAGTAGTACGACAGGGCTGGAGGAAAAACTGTTTTTT
TRBV20-1,TRBD2,TRBJ2-1,.,CSARERTSGRAYNEQFF,TGCAGTGCTAGAGAGCGGACTAGCGGGAGGGCCTACAATGAGCAGTTCTTC
TRBV4-1,.,TRBJ1-2,few,CASSQEGLGRGYTF,TGCGCCAGCAGCCAAGAGGGTCTGGGTAGGGGCTACACCTTC
TRBV7-3,.,TRBJ2-7,few,CASSLMSGPYEQYF,TGTGCCAGCAGCTTAATGAGCGGTCCCTACGAGCAGTACTTC
TRBV6-1,.,TRBJ2-5,few,CASARRAETQYF,TGTGCCAGCGCCCGTAGGGCGGAGACCCAGTACTTC
TRBV29-1,TRBD1,TRBJ1-1,many,CSGLQGTNTEAFF,TGCAGCGGGTTACAGGGGACCAACACTGAAGCTTTCTTT
TRBV20-1,.,TRBJ2-2,many,CSARESGTLNTGELFF,TGCAGTGCTAGAGAGTCAGGGACCCTGAACACCGGGGAGCTGTTTTTT
TRBV9,.,TRBJ2-1,many,CASSEVSSYNEQFF,TGTGCCAGCAGCGAAGTTAGCTCCTACAATGAGCAGTTCTTC
TRBV24-1,.,TRBJ1-5,many,CATSYDGNQPQHF,TGTGCCACCAGCTACGACGGCAATCAGCCCCAGCATTTT
TRBV7-8,.,TRBJ1-5,.,CASSLGRRDQPQHF,TGTGCCAGCAGCTTAGGTCGGAGGGATCAGCCCCAGCATTTT
TRBV27,.,TRBJ2-3,.,CASSFQQGGTDTQYF,TGTGCCAGCAGTTTCCAACAGGGAGGCACAGATACGCAGTATTTT
TRBV5-1,TRBD2,TRBJ2-1,few,CASSSGLIHEQFF,TGCGCCAGCAGCTCGGGACTAATCCATGAGCAGTTCTTC
TRBV28,.,TRBJ2-7,many,CASREQGYEQYF,TGTGCCAGCAGAGAACAGGGCTACGAGCAGTACTTC
TRBV9,.,TRBJ2-1,few,CASSVGDSYNEQFF,TGTGCCAGCAGCGTCGGAGACTCCTACAATGAGCAGTTCTTC
TRBV10-1,TRBD2,TRBJ2-1,many,CASSEKIAGYNEQFF,TGCGCCAGCAGTGAGAAGATAGCGGGTTACAATGAGCAGTTCTTC
TRBV19,.,TRBJ2-2,.,CASKDNPLFTGELFF,TGTGCCAGTAAAGACAACCCTTTATTCACCGGGGAGCTGTTTTTT
TRBV5-1,.,TRBJ2-2,few,CASSRSSLLDPGELFF,TGCGCCAGCAGCCGTTCGTCTCTCTTAGACCCCGGGGAGCTGTTTTTT
TRBV4-1,.,TRBJ2-6,.,CASSQESLLAGAGANVLTF,TGCGCCAGCAGCCAAGAGTCTTTACTAGCTGGGGCCGGGGCCAACGTCCTGACTTTC
TRBV29-1,.,TRBJ2-3,many,CSVEEGGDTQYF,TGCAGCGTTGAAGAAGGGGGGGATACGCAGTATTTT
TRBV6-5,.,TRBJ2-7,many,CASRSVSYEQYF,TGTGCCAGCAGATCCGTCAGCTACGAGCAGTACTTC
TRBV6-5,.,TRBJ2-1,few,CASRLVGSSRNEQFF,TGTGCCAGCAGATTAGTCGGGAGCTCTCGCAATGAGCAGTTCTTC
TRBV7-6,TRBD2,TRBJ2-1,few,CASSLDRLAGGFYGEQFF,TGTGCCAGCAGCTTAGATCGACTAGCGGGGGGATTTTATGGTGAGCAGTTCTTC
TRBV30,.,TRBJ2-1,.,CACRRGSYNEQFF,TGTGCCTGCCGGAGGGGATCCTACAATGAGCAGTTCTTC
TRBV12-3/TRBV12-4,.,TRBJ1-1,many,CASSFVVNTEAFF,TGTGCCAGCAGTTTTGTAGTGAACACTGAAGCTTTCTTT
TRBV7-6,.,TRBJ2-1,few,CASSPPGPISHNEQFF,TGTGCCAGCAGCCCCCCCGGCCCCATTAGTCACAATGAGCAGTTCTTC
TRBV6-5,.,TRBJ1-1,.,CASSYYAGRLNTEAFF,TGTGCCAGCAGTTACTACGCCGGGAGGTTGAACACTGAAGCTTTCTTT
TRBV2,.,TRBJ1-6,.,CASSTDVRGDNSPLHF,TGTGCCAGCAGTACCGACGTACGGGGGGATAATTCACCCCTCCACTTT
TRBV5-1,TRBD2,TRBJ2-5,many,CASSPTDPSGGGETQYF,TGCGCCAGCAGCCCGACCGATCCTAGCGGGGGGGGAGAGACCCAGTACTTC
TRBV3-1,TRBD2,TRBJ2-1,.,CASSPKPRLAGVYNEQFF,TGTGCCAGCAGCCCAAAGCCTAGACTAGCGGGGGTATACAATGAGCAGTTCTTC
TRBV7-9,TRBD1,TRBJ1-2,once,CASSLQGEVGYTF,TGTGCCAGCAGCTTGCAGGGGGAAGTCGGCTACACCTTC
TRBV5-1,TRBD2,TRBJ2-1,few,CASSAGLAGRFDEQFF,TGCGCCAGCAGCGCTGGACTAGCGGGGAGGTTTGATGAGCAGTTCTTC
TRBV20-1,TRBD2,TRBJ2-1,many,CSALGLAGGSNEQFF,TGCAGTGCTCTCGGACTAGCGGGAGGATCCAATGAGCAGTTCTTC
TRBV5-1,TRBD1,TRBJ2-2,few,CASSWDRVGGELFF,TGCGCCAGCAGCTGGGACAGGGTCGGCGGGGAGCTGTTTTTT
TRBV16,.,TRBJ2-7,few,CASSHGGPIEQYF,TGTGCCAGCAGCCACGGGGGCCCCATCGAGCAGTACTTC
TRBV29-1,.,TRBJ2-3,many,CSVSSLGGDTQYF,TGCAGCGTTTCTTCCCTTGGCGGAGATACGCAGTATTTT
TRBV4-2,.,TRBJ2-5,.,CASSQSNPRGPEETQYF,TGTGCCAGCAGCCAATCGAACCCAAGGGGCCCCGAAGAGACCCAGTACTTC
TRBV12-3/TRBV12-4,.,TRBJ2-3,many,CASRGRDRLTDTQYF,TGTGCCAGCAGAGGACGCGACAGACTCACAGATACGCAGTATTTT
TRBV6-2/TRBV6-3,TRBD2,TRBJ2-7,few,CASSYWREYVYEQYF,TGTGCCAGCAGTTACTGGCGGGAGTACGTATACGAGCAGTACTTC
TRBV5-5,TRBD2,TRBJ2-2,many,CASSLGLADNTGELFF,TGTGCCAGCAGCTTGGGGCTAGCGGATAACACCGGGGAGCTGTTTTTT
TRBV6-2/TRBV6-3,.,TRBJ2-1,few,CASSYGTGRSYNEQFF,TGTGCCAGCAGCTACGGGACTGGCCGCTCCTACAATGAGCAGTTCTTC
TRBV5-1,TRBD1,TRBJ2-2,.,CASSPTGGYRELFF,TGCGCCAGCAGCCCTACAGGGGGCTACCGGGAGCTGTTTTTT
TRBV6-5,.,TRBJ2-6,.,CASSYSKGRGANVLTF,TGTGCCAGCAGTTACTCGAAGGGGCGCGGGGCCAACGTCCTGACTTTC
TRBV5-6,.,TRBJ1-2,many,CASSPSGNRGYTF,TGTGCCAGCAGCCCCTCTGGGAATCGTGGCTACACCTTC
TRBV7-6,.,TRBJ2-2,few,CASSSPLRTGELFF,TGTGCCAGCAGCTCCCCGTTGAGAACCGGGGAGCTGTTTTTT
TRBV12-3/TRBV12-4,TRBD2,TRBJ2-3,many,CASSFFVAGGKGDTQYF,TGTGCCAGCAGTTTCTTTGTGGCGGGAGGCAAGGGAGATACGCAGTATTTT